This T cell receptor (beta chain) was recorded in a study of persistence of HIV-infected CD4 T cells. Stimulation used about 9.2 ug/mL lysate from CMV-infected fibroblasts. Sorting selected CD4+ T cells upregulating both CD40 ligand and CD69. Donors had CD4+ T cell counts above 400 cells/uL and were CMV-seropositive. The immunoSEQ assay was version 4, run in survey mode. Produced via immunoSEQ multiplex PCR; TCRdb's table is partial and in-frame only. The table shows 10,000 to 15,000 clones, with about 65% occurring only once. This clone has more than one count but fewer than ten. Its target is not known. The germline V gene has CDR1 KGHSH and CDR2 LQKENI. Trimming removed 3 bases from V and 3 bases from J, with 15 bases in between. The length of the CDR3 is 16 residues.

The TCR sequence derives from an adult man with HIV who was CMV-seropositive. The sequenced sample was CD4+ T cells sorted from PBMCs after approximately 18-hour stimulation, obtained from a patient who received antiretroviral therapy. V usage is TRBV18 and J usage is TRBJ1-3; D not resolved. The CDR3 protein is CASSPLPEPNGNTIYF. Written as DNA, the CDR3 is TGTGCCAGCTCACCCCTTCCAGAACCGAATGGAAACACCATATATTTT.